This T cell receptor beta chain was profiled in a study of blood T cell repertoires in COVID-19. Overall study: T cells, B-cell-depleted T cells, or PBMCs provided the cDNA or gDNA that served as material.

With V trimmed by 4 bases and J by 5 bases, 8 bases remained unmatched. The CDR3 is made up of 15 amino acids. CDR1 is SEHNR and CDR2 is FQNEAQ in the germline V gene (reference sequence). Clones were read by immunoSEQ multiplex PCR, and TCRdb kept only the in-frame ones, dropping some. The sample lists 280,000 or so clones, 85% occurring once. This clone was counted a single time. The sequence was obtained from a woman aged 45-65 years who had recovered from COVID-19. Sequenced material: PBMCs or T cells enriched from blood (not recorded which). V and J are TRBV7-9 and TRBJ2-3; TRBD1 matches 8 bases. As DNA, the CDR3 is TGTGCCAGCAGCTCACCGGCCACAGGGGGAGATACGCAGTATTTT. Translated, it gives CASSSPATGGDTQYF.